The next 22 T cell receptor beta chains were all read from a single sample in a study of blood T cell repertoires in COVID-19. The method was immunoSEQ multiplex PCR; TCRdb's version includes in-frame clones alone and lacks a portion of them. The top ten hold over 10% of the sample, which has some 160,000 clones, around 81% seen once. The sequenced sample was peripheral blood. These receptors all stem from an older man who had recovered from COVID-19.

The chain uses TRBV7-2 and TRBJ2-5; 7 nucleotides line up with TRBD1. This CDR3 is 14 amino acids long. V dropped 3 bases and J dropped 5; count of bases not matched to a gene: 6. Germline loops: CDR1 SGHTA, CDR2 FQGNSA. In DNA form, the CDR3 reads TGTGCCAGCAGCTTTCAGGGGGTAGGGGAGACCCAGTACTTC. Translation gives CASSFQGVGETQYF.

This clone was observed a handful of times. The V call is TRBV9, the J call TRBJ2-6; 7 bases are shared with TRBD2. The trim removed 2 bases at V and 5 bases at J, leaving 7 bases unmatched. The length of the CDR3 is 16 residues. CDR1 and CDR2 (germline): SGDLS, YYNGEE. The CDR3 DNA follows: TGTGCCAGCAGCGTTTTTAGCGGGTCGAGGGCCAACGTCCTGACTTTC. It specifies CASSVFSGSRANVLTF.

The V and J genes are TRBV5-4 and TRBJ2-1, with TRBD2 identical over 12 bases. Per the germline V gene, CDR1 is SGHNT and CDR2 is YYREEE (reference sequence). V lost 4 bases, J lost 9 bases, and 11 bases stayed unmatched. This CDR3 comprises 16 residues. DNA of the CDR3: TGTGCCAGCAGCGGTCCGGGACTAGCGGGTGGCGGTGAGCAGTTCTTC. Translated, it gives CASSGPGLAGGGEQFF.

The CDR3 nucleotides read TGCGCCAGCAGCTTGGATTCCCCAGGCTACGAGCAGTACTTC. Its protein is CASSLDSPGYEQYF. The chain uses TRBV5-1 and TRBJ2-7; D is ambiguous. Germline CDR1 SGHRS, CDR2 YFSETQ. The CDR3 covers 14 residues. V lost 0 bases and J 3 bases, leaving 10 bases between the germline ends.

The genes are TRBV11-2 and TRBJ2-3; a weak D match, TRBD1 (6 bases). The CDR3 extends over 15 amino acids. Trimming removed 5 bases from V and 4 bases from J, with 16 bases in between. The V gene's germline CDR1 is SGHAT and CDR2 FQNNGV. CDR3 sequence: CASSAPGRQADTQYF. CDR3 coding DNA: TGTGCCAGCAGCGCCCCGGGTCGACAGGCAGATACGCAGTATTTT.

The genes are TRBV21-1 and TRBJ2-4; the table's D call, TRBD2, was not checked against the DNA. TRBV21-1 is termed a pseudogene. The CDR3 length is 18 residues. The CDR3 DNA reads as TGTGCCAGCAGCAAAAGAAAACTAGCGGGAAGAGCCAAAAACATTCAGTACTTC. It codes for CASSKRKLAGRAKNIQYF.

The V and J genes are TRBV6-7 and TRBJ1-1, with 7 positions matching TRBD1. TRBV6-7 is treated as an ORF (open reading frame) with a function not yet certain. The CDR3 extends over 20 amino acids. V shed 0 bases, J shed 1 base, and the junction held 17 bases outside the gene matches. The CDR3 loop reads CASSYSTGRTPEGPNTEAFF. As DNA, the CDR3 is TGTGCCAGCAGTTACTCGACAGGGAGAACGCCCGAGGGCCCGAACACTGAAGCTTTCTTT.

V is TRBV28 and J is TRBJ1-1; D is uncertain. Germline V gene lookup returns CDR1 MDHEN and CDR2 SYDVKM. The length of the CDR3 is 17 residues. The germline V and J ends were trimmed by 1 base and 1 base, with 16 bases remaining between them. This CDR3 reads CASSLFKIKSGNTEAFF. The DNA of the CDR3 is TGTGCCAGCAGTTTATTCAAGATAAAGAGTGGGAACACTGAAGCTTTCTTT.

This chain connects TRBV5-5 to TRBJ2-3; no definite D call. With 4 bases removed from V and 6 bases from J, the gap between germline ends came to 9 bases. From germline, CDR1 is SGHKS and CDR2 YYEKEE (reference sequence). The CDR3 runs to 12 residues. CDR3 DNA: TGTGCCAGCAGCCAATTGCGGGATACGCAGTATTTT. It codes for CASSQLRDTQYF.

The chain uses TRBV5-1 and TRBJ1-1; possibly TRBD1 for D (5 bases). Trimming cost V 2 bases and J 1 base, with 6 bases left between them. Germline CDR1 SGHRS, CDR2 YFSETQ. This CDR3 is built from 13 residues. Here the CDR3 reads CASSLQENTEAFF. The CDR3 nucleotides are TGCGCCAGCAGCTTACAGGAGAACACTGAAGCTTTCTTT.

In its sample, this clone was seen a few times. The CDR3 DNA sequence: TGTGCCAGCAGTAGCGAGAGTCTCTCTGGGGCCAACGTCCTGACTTTC. Translating gives CASSSESLSGANVLTF. The chain recombines TRBV2 with TRBJ2-6; no firm D call. CDR3 length: 16 residues. Trimming took 5 bases from V and 0 from J, leaving 11 bases between them. Germline CDR1 reads SNHLY; CDR2 reads FYNNEI.

The CDR3, as DNA: TGCGCCAGCAGTGAAGGGGTCGTTTCCAAAAACATTCAGTACTTC. This codes for CASSEGVVSKNIQYF. The chain has TRBV10-2 and TRBJ2-4; TRBD1 is a possible D gene (5 bases). V lost 3 bases and J 2 bases, leaving 11 bases between the germline ends. This CDR3 spans 15 amino acids. Germline V gene lookup returns CDR1 WSHSY and CDR2 SAAADI.

This clone is a singleton in its sample. The chain has TRBV7-6 and TRBJ2-2, with D possibly being TRBD2 (6 bases). Germline V lookup: CDR1 SGHVS, CDR2 FNYEAQ. The CDR3 contains 16 residues. Trimming cost V 2 bases and J 2 bases, with 12 bases left between them. This CDR3 is CASSLIGGPNTGELFF. The CDR3 DNA reads TGTGCCAGCAGCTTAATAGGAGGGCCCAACACCGGGGAGCTGTTTTTT.

This clone came up many times. CDR3 DNA sequence: TGCGCCAGCGCTATCGGGTCGGGTTTGAGTGGAAACACCATATATTTT. Amino acid sequence: CASAIGSGLSGNTIYF. The chain recombines TRBV5-1 with TRBJ1-3; D ambiguous. CDR1 and CDR2 from the germline V gene are SGHRS and YFSETQ. CDR3 length: 16 residues. V gave up 7 bases and J gave up 3 bases, with 20 bases separating them. Variable domain in full (rest from reference TRBV5-1 and TRBJ1-3): KAGVTQTPRYLIKTRGQQVTLSCSPISGHRSVSWYQQTPGQGLQFLFEYFSETQRNKGNFPGRFSGRQFSNSRSEMNVSTLELGDSALYLCASAIGSGLSGNTIYFGEGSWLTVV.

This clone showed up just a few times. This rearrangement joins TRBV4-3 to TRBJ2-2; D is unresolved. Germline CDR1 and CDR2: LGHNA and YSLEER. The CDR3 has 16 residues. V gave up 1 base and J gave up 2 bases, with 11 bases separating them. The CDR3 loop reads CASSQGASSNTGELFF. In nucleotides, the CDR3 is TGCGCCAGCAGCCAAGGGGCCAGCAGCAACACCGGGGAGCTGTTTTTT.

As DNA, the CDR3 is TGTGCCAGCAGCGGCAGGGGCTTGAACACCGGGGAGCTGTTTTTT. It encodes CASSGRGLNTGELFF. The V call is TRBV7-8, the J call TRBJ2-2; TRBD1 might be the D (6 bases). Between the trimmed V and J ends, which lost 5 bases and 1 base, there was a span of 11 bases. This CDR3 contains 15 residues. CDR1 is SGHVS and CDR2 is FQNEAQ in the germline V gene. Drawing the rest from reference TRBV7-8 and TRBJ2-2, the complete variable domain is GAGVSQSPRYKVAKRGQDVALRCDPISGHVSLFWYQQALGQGPEFLTYFQNEAQLDKSGLPSDRFFAERPEGSVSTLKIQRTQQEDSAVYLCASSGRGLNTGELFFGEGSRLTVL.

The chain employs TRBV5-1 and TRBJ2-2; D perhaps matches TRBD2 (6 bases). Germline V gene lookup returns CDR1 SGHRS and CDR2 YFSETQ. V lost 1 base to trimming and J lost 4 bases, with 17 bases between them. This CDR3 comprises 17 residues. The CDR3: CASSLSGGGRATGELFF. In nucleotides, the CDR3 is TGCGCCAGCAGCTTGTCTGGGGGAGGCCGGGCCACCGGGGAGCTGTTTTTT. The complete variable domain, with remaining parts taken from reference TRBV5-1 and TRBJ2-2, reads KAGVTQTPRYLIKTRGQQVTLSCSPISGHRSVSWYQQTPGQGLQFLFEYFSETQRNKGNFPGRFSGRQFSNSRSEMNVSTLELGDSALYLCASSLSGGGRATGELFFGEGSRLTVL.

The chain links TRBV11-2 to TRBJ2-5; TRBD1 aligns across 7 bases. Germline trimming cut 6 bases from V and 1 base from J; bases unmatched to any gene: 5. Germline CDR1 SGHAT, CDR2 FQNNGV. This CDR3 has 14 residues. The chain's CDR3 is CASSYTGVQETQYF. The CDR3 DNA sequence: TGTGCCAGCAGTTATACAGGGGTCCAAGAGACCCAGTACTTC.

Turning to this clone: Other DNA sequences within the sample encode an identical CDR3. The chain recombines TRBV5-4 with TRBJ2-7; TRBD2 might be the D (5 bases). This CDR3 contains 13 residues. V dropped 2 bases and J dropped 3 bases, with 9 bases sitting between them. Germline values: CDR1 SGHNT, CDR2 YYREEE (reference sequence). CDR3 bases: TGTGCCAGCAGCTTAAGAGGGAGCTACGAGCAGTACTTC. As protein: CASSLRGSYEQYF.

This clone was seen only once. The rearrangement joins TRBV6-6 to TRBJ2-2, with TRBD2 matching over 14 bases. The CDR3 is made up of 16 amino acids. V shed 8 bases, J shed 5 bases, and the junction held 7 bases outside the gene matches. Germline CDR1 and CDR2: MNHNY and SVGAGI (reference sequence). The CDR3 is CASEGLAGASTGELFF. In nucleotides, the CDR3 is TGTGCCAGCGAGGGACTAGCGGGAGCCTCTACCGGGGAGCTGTTTTTT.

In its sample, this clone is medium-sized (0.01 to 0.1%). The chain combines TRBV12-3 or TRBV12-4 with TRBJ2-7; 9 nucleotides match TRBD2. V dropped 7 bases and J dropped 5; count of bases not matched to a gene: 6. There are 13 residues in the CDR3. CDR3 nucleotide sequence: TGTGCCAGCACAAGCGGGAGGCTCGACGAGCAGTACTTC. Amino acids: CASTSGRLDEQYF.

This clone has only a few counts. V and J are TRBV2 and TRBJ1-1; 8 positions agree with TRBD1. The CDR3 is made up of 14 amino acids. CDR1 is SNHLY and CDR2 is FYNNEI in the germline V gene. Trimming at V came to 5 bases and at J to 1 base, leaving 3 bases not matched to a gene. Here the CDR3 reads CASSPGTGNTEAFF. In DNA, the CDR3 is TGTGCCAGCAGTCCCGGGACAGGGAACACTGAAGCTTTCTTT.